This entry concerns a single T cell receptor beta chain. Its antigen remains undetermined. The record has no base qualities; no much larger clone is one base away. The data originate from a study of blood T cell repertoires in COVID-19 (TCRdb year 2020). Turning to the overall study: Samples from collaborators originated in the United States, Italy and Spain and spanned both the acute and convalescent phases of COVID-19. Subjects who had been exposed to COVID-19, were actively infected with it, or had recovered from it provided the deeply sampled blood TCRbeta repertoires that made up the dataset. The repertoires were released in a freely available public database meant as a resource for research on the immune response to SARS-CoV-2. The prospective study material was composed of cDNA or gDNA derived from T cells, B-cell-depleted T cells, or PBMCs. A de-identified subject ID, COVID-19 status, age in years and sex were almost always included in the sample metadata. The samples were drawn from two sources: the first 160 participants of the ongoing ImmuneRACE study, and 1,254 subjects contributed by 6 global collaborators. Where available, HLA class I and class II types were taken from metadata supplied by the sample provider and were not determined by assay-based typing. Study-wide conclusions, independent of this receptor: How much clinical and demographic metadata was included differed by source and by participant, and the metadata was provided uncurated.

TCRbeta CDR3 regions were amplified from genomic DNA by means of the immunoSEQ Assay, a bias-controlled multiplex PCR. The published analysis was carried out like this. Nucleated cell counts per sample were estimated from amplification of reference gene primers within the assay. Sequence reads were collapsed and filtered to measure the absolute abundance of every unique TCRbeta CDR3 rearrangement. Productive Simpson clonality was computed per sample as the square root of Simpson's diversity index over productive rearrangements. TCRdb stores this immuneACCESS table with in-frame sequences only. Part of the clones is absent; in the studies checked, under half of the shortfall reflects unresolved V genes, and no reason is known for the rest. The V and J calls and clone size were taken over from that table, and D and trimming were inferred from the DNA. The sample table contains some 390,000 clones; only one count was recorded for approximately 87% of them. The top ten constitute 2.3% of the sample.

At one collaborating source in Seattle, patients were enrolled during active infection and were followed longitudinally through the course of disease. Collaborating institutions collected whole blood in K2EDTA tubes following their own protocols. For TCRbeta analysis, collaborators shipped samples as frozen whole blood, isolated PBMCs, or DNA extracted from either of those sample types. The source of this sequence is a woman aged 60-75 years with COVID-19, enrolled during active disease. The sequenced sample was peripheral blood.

Here is the DNA: TGTGCCTGGAGACGATCCGGGACAGGGGTTAACGAGCAGTACTTC. This translates into CAWRRSGTGVNEQYF. This chain is built from TRBV30 and TRBJ2-7; 10 middle bases align to TRBD1. The germline V and J ends show losses of 3 bases and 5 bases respectively, and no gene match explains 10 bases of the junction. Taken from the germline V gene (reference sequence), the CDR1 and CDR2 loops are GTSNPN and SVGIG. The CDR3 measures 15 amino acids from cysteine to phenylalanine. Only the CDR3 part of the read is kept: 45 bases, read in frame from the first base.